This is a list of T cell receptor beta chains from one sample in a study of shared clonotypes between healthy human individuals. Measured with immunoSEQ multiplex PCR; TCRdb has only the in-frame clones, and not every one. This table has under 120,000 clones, around 64% appearing once. Material: memory CD8+ T cells sorted from blood. The source is a woman aged 25-40 years in good health. Both conserved end residues are part of each CDR3. The D gene is left open where the match is weak. Not every row has a clone size; where given, it reads once, few, many or a size class.

v_gene: TRBV10-3; abundance: .; d_gene: TRBD2; j_gene: TRBJ2-1; CDR3nt: TGTGCCATCAGTACTTTAGCGGGGGGCTCCTACAATGAGCAGTTCTTC; CDR3aa: CAISTLAGGSYNEQFF
v_gene: TRBV5-1; abundance: .; d_gene: TRBD2; j_gene: TRBJ2-7; CDR3nt: TGCGCCAGCAAAAACACGGGAGGGGATGGCGAGCAGTACTTC; CDR3aa: CASKNTGGDGEQYF
v_gene: TRBV4-1; abundance: .; d_gene: TRBD1; j_gene: TRBJ1-2; CDR3nt: TGCGCCAGCAGGGTCGCAGGGGGCGCTAGCTATGGCTACACCTTC; CDR3aa: CASRVAGGASYGYTF
v_gene: TRBV28; abundance: .; d_gene: TRBD1; j_gene: TRBJ2-7; CDR3nt: TGTGCCAGCAGCCTATGGGGGACAGCCTCCTACGAGCAGTACTTC; CDR3aa: CASSLWGTASYEQYF
v_gene: TRBV28; abundance: .; d_gene: TRBD1; j_gene: TRBJ2-1; CDR3nt: TGTGCCAGCAGTTTATGCTGGACAGGGGGCCACTACAATGAGCAGTTCTTC; CDR3aa: CASSLCWTGGHYNEQFF
v_gene: TRBV10-3; abundance: .; d_gene: .; j_gene: TRBJ2-7; CDR3nt: TGTGCCATCAGTGCGTTGACAGTAGTCCGGGGGGAGCAGTACTTC; CDR3aa: CAISALTVVRGEQYF
v_gene: TRBV28; abundance: many; d_gene: .; j_gene: TRBJ2-2; CDR3nt: TGTGCCAGCAGGATACAACCGGGACGGAGTAACACCGGGGAGCTGTTTTTT; CDR3aa: CASRIQPGRSNTGELFF
v_gene: TRBV5-1; abundance: .; d_gene: .; j_gene: TRBJ2-1; CDR3nt: TGCGCCAGCAAGCTTGGTATATCCCCGAGCTCCTACAATGAGCAGTTCTTC; CDR3aa: CASKLGISPSSYNEQFF
v_gene: TRBV7-3; abundance: .; d_gene: .; j_gene: TRBJ2-3; CDR3nt: TGTGCCAGCAGCACCCGACAGGACGCAGATACGCAGTATTTT; CDR3aa: CASSTRQDADTQYF
v_gene: TRBV29-1; abundance: .; d_gene: .; j_gene: TRBJ2-1; CDR3nt: TGCAGCGTTGTTGGTAGCGGAGATCAGATCAGGCATGAGCAGTTCTTC; CDR3aa: CSVVGSGDQIRHEQFF
v_gene: TRBV28; abundance: .; d_gene: TRBD1; j_gene: TRBJ2-4; CDR3nt: TGTGCCAGCAGCTCGACAGGGATGAAAAACATTCAGTACTTC; CDR3aa: CASSSTGMKNIQYF
v_gene: TRBV2; abundance: many; d_gene: .; j_gene: TRBJ2-7; CDR3nt: TGTGCCAGCAGTGGAGAAGGCTACGAGCAGTACTTC; CDR3aa: CASSGEGYEQYF
v_gene: TRBV29-1; abundance: .; d_gene: .; j_gene: TRBJ2-7; CDR3nt: TGCAGCGTTGTTGTCGGACCCTACGAGCAGTACTTC; CDR3aa: CSVVVGPYEQYF